This paragraph reports one T cell receptor (beta chain). The antigen remains unidentified. This sample is drawn from a study of OX40 agonist ivuxolimab in advanced cancers. For the study at large: Patients in the trial were receiving intravenous ivuxolimab every 2 weeks, at doses of 0.01 to 10 mg/kg. Head and neck, renal cell, melanoma or hepatocellular carcinoma were the cancers that dose-escalation patients had. Regarding the study as a whole: Partial responders at 0.1-3.0 mg/kg showed near-lowest clonal expansion.

Assay used: immunoSEQ multiplex PCR; TCRdb lists only in-frame clones, some missing. The sample includes roughly 62,000 clones, 65% to 90% of them seen just once. The CDR3 sequence is 14 residues long. Germline V gene lookup returns CDR1 SGHTA and CDR2 FQGNSA. V shed 2 bases and J shed 0 bases, with 7 bases lying between them. This TCR derives from an adult with an advanced solid tumor such as melanoma, head and neck, liver or kidney cancer. The gene calls are TRBV7-2 and TRBJ1-1, with D hard to call. The source was CD4+ or CD8+ T cells sorted from blood, collected in a trial of the OX40 agonist ivuxolimab. The CDR3 loop reads CASSLTGVNTEAFF. The CDR3 DNA reads as TGTGCCAGCAGCTTAACGGGCGTGAACACTGAAGCTTTCTTT.